One and the same sample provided the 11 T cell receptor beta chains below, sequenced in a study of STAT5B mutations in CD4+ large granular lymphocyte leukemia. Assay: immunoSEQ multiplex PCR; the TCRdb copy retains only in-frame clones and omits some. The sample carries about 38,000 clones, around 75% recorded once. Material: CD4+ T cells from blood buffy coats. All receptors come from a human donor in good health.

The chain joins TRBV7-9 to TRBJ2-1, with unresolved D. V lost 5 bases to trimming and J lost 10 bases, with 12 bases between them. CDR3 length: 12 amino acids. The germline V gene encodes CDR1 SEHNR and CDR2 FQNEAQ (reference sequence). CDR3 in DNA: TGTGCCAGCAGCCTCTACACTAACGAGCAGTTCTTC. Its translation: CASSLYTNEQFF.

The gene calls are TRBV27 and TRBJ1-5; D unresolved. V lost 2 bases and J lost 2, with 10 bases in between. This CDR3 is built from 15 residues. Germline loops: CDR1 MNHEY, CDR2 SMNVEV (reference sequence). This CDR3 is CASSLQAVGNQPQHF. The CDR3 DNA reads as TGTGCCAGCAGTTTACAGGCGGTTGGCAATCAGCCCCAGCATTTT.

The chain joins TRBV19 to TRBJ1-2, with a weak D call TRBD1 (5 bases). Deletions cut 7 bases from V and 5 bases from J, with 23 bases between. Per germline, CDR1 LNHDA and CDR2 SQIVND (reference sequence). This CDR3 is 16 amino acids long. This chain's CDR3 is CASTDFRASGIYGYTF. For the CDR3, the DNA is TGTGCCAGTACTGACTTTAGAGCTTCAGGGATTTATGGCTACACCTTC.

The chain links TRBV6-5 to TRBJ2-7, with 15 bases identical to TRBD2. The V gene end was trimmed by 10 bases and the J gene end by 5 bases; junction bases not matched to a gene: 3. This CDR3 contains 13 residues. The germline V gene has CDR1 MNHEY and CDR2 SVGAGI. CDR3 bases: TGTGCCACCCGGACTAGCGGGAGGGACGAGCAGTACTTC. Amino acid sequence: CATRTSGRDEQYF.

The rearrangement joins TRBV10-2 to TRBJ2-1; TRBD1 matches at 8 bases. CDR1 is WSHSY and CDR2 is SAAADI in the germline V gene. J gave up 9 bases and V 4 bases, and 8 bases lay outside the gene matches. The CDR3 consists of 14 residues. The chain's CDR3 is CASSGPDRGGEQFF. DNA for the CDR3: TGCGCCAGCAGTGGGCCTGACAGGGGTGGTGAGCAGTTCTTC.

The gene calls are TRBV7-2 and TRBJ1-3; D uncertain. From germline, CDR1 is SGHTA and CDR2 FQGNSA. V was clipped by 2 bases and J by 9 bases, with 8 bases between them. The CDR3 is 12 amino acids. CDR3 DNA sequence: TGTGCCAGCAGCTTACATACGAGCACCATATATTTT. Its translation is CASSLHTSTIYF.

The rearrangement uses TRBV6-6 and TRBJ2-1, with TRBD2 as a possible D gene (5 bases). This CDR3 has 12 residues. Per the germline V gene, CDR1 is MNHNY and CDR2 is SVGAGI (reference sequence). The V end was cut by 5 bases, the J end by 7 bases, with 9 bases between. Here the CDR3 DNA reads TGTGCCAGCAGTCAACTAGGGAATGAGCAGTTCTTC. Protein: CASSQLGNEQFF.

This chain uses TRBV6-5 with TRBJ2-7; 8 bases are shared with TRBD2. V shed 5 bases, J shed 7 bases, and the junction held 13 bases outside the gene matches. The CDR3 is made up of 15 amino acids. Germline CDR1 reads MNHEY; CDR2 reads SVGAGI. CDR3 DNA sequence: TGTGCCAGCAGTCGGACTAGCCGGTCGAAGGGGGAGCAGTACTTC. As protein: CASSRTSRSKGEQYF.

CDR3 residues: CASSPPFRAGGLKNIQYF. CDR3 DNA: TGTGCCAGCAGCCCCCCCTTCAGGGCAGGGGGCTTGAAGAACATTCAGTACTTC. The chain recombines TRBV7-9 with TRBJ2-4, with 8 bases fitting TRBD1. This CDR3 region has 18 residues. V was pared by 5 bases and J by 7 bases, with 19 bases of the junction left unmatched. The germline V gene has CDR1 SEHNR and CDR2 FQNEAQ (reference sequence).

V usage is TRBV19 and J usage is TRBJ2-2; 7 nucleotides match TRBD2. CDR1 and CDR2 (germline): LNHDA, SQIVND (reference sequence). The trim removed 1 base at V and 4 bases at J, leaving 6 bases unmatched. This CDR3 has 16 amino acids. The CDR3 is CASSIARGRSTGELFF. The CDR3 DNA reads as TGTGCCAGTAGTATAGCCCGCGGGAGATCCACCGGGGAGCTGTTTTTT.

V and J are TRBV4-3 and TRBJ2-4; D call uncertain. The CDR3 length is 16 residues. The germline V gene has CDR1 LGHNA and CDR2 YSLEER. The V gene lost 0 bases and the J gene lost 3 bases, with 12 bases spanning the gap. Here the CDR3 reads CASSQDDRRGKNIQYF. In DNA form, the CDR3 reads TGCGCCAGCAGCCAAGACGATAGGCGAGGCAAAAACATTCAGTACTTC.